The 22 T cell receptor beta chains below come from one sample, sequenced in a study of cytomegalovirus exposure and HLA in healthy donors (dated by TCRdb to 2015 to 2018). Receptor amplification or capture employed the immunoSEQ multiplex PCR assay. For the multiplex PCR, a mixture combining 60 forward primers for TCR Vbeta segments and 13 reverse primers for TCR Jbeta segments was used. TCRdb carries this immuneACCESS record with in-frame sequences only. Its versions omit some clonotypes, under half of them owing to an unresolved V gene in the studies checked, with the rest unexplained. Counted in this sample were roughly 150,000 clones; approximately 80% of them appeared once. The ten largest account for around 3.1% of the sample. Material for sequencing was PBMCs. The receptors here all came from a male donor in good health and CMV-seronegative.

The chain combines TRBV9 with TRBJ2-3, with TRBD2 identical over 8 bases. V lost 0 bases, J lost 0 bases, and 9 bases stayed unmatched. The CDR3 loop spans 18 amino acids. CDR1 and CDR2 (germline): SGDLS, YYNGEE. The CDR3 bases are TGTGCCAGCAGCGTAGCTGGTGCGGGGGGACTTAGCACAGATACGCAGTATTTT. Its translation is CASSVAGAGGLSTDTQYF.

The chain recombines TRBV7-2 with TRBJ1-5, with TRBD1 identical over 7 bases. The germline V gene encodes CDR1 SGHTA and CDR2 FQGNSA. With 5 bases clipped from V and 4 bases from J, the junction kept 8 bases outside the gene matches. The CDR3 is made up of 15 amino acids. The CDR3 here is CASSVDRARNQPQHF. CDR3 coding DNA: TGTGCCAGCAGCGTCGACAGGGCCCGGAATCAGCCCCAGCATTTT.

The table lists this clone with a few counts. Other DNA sequences from this sample encode an identical CDR3 as well. This chain joins TRBV9 and TRBJ1-2; D unresolved. The V end was cut by 7 bases, the J end by 4 bases, with 8 bases between. The CDR3 is 11 amino acids. Germline CDR1 is SGDLS and CDR2 is YYNGEE. CDR3 in amino acids: CASGGPYGYTF. The CDR3 DNA reads TGTGCCAGCGGCGGGCCCTATGGCTACACCTTC.

V and J are TRBV7-6 and TRBJ2-7; D gene uncertain. This CDR3 is built from 13 residues. Germline V gene data show CDR1 as SGHVS and CDR2 as FNYEAQ. Trimming stripped 4 bases from V and 0 bases from J, with 7 bases between. Written as DNA, the CDR3 is TGTGCCAGCAGCTCGCGAAGCTCCTACGAGCAGTACTTC. It encodes CASSSRSSYEQYF.

This chain connects TRBV18 to TRBJ2-2; 7 bases fit TRBD1. Germline V gene lookup returns CDR1 KGHSH and CDR2 LQKENI. The CDR3 loop spans 16 amino acids. The V gene end was trimmed by 0 bases and the J gene end by 2 bases; junction bases not matched to a gene: 3. In nucleotides, the CDR3 is TGTGCCAGCTCACCACCGGACAGGCTAAACACCGGGGAGCTGTTTTTT. It is translated as CASSPPDRLNTGELFF.

J is TRBJ2-7 and V is TRBV7-9; 11 nucleotides line up with TRBD2. Trimming took 4 bases from V and 1 from J; bases not matched to a gene: 6. CDR3 length equals 16 residues. The germline gives CDR1 SEHNR, CDR2 FQNEAQ (reference sequence). The CDR3 region has the DNA TGTGCCAGCAGCTCACCCTTAGCGGGAGGGTCCTACGAGCAGTACTTC. This translates into CASSSPLAGGSYEQYF.

This rearrangement joins TRBV6-6 to TRBJ1-2; 8 nucleotides agree with TRBD1. Germline loops: CDR1 MNHNY, CDR2 SVGAGI (reference sequence). The CDR3 is 14 amino acids. The junction had 6 bases not matched to a gene; V was cut back by 0 bases and J by 9 bases. Here the CDR3 DNA reads TGTGCCAGCAGTTACTCTCAGGGGGCTAGGAGCTACACCTTC. As protein: CASSYSQGARSYTF.

The chain recombines TRBV28 with TRBJ1-2; 10 bases are shared with TRBD1. The CDR3 totals 14 residues. V trimming: 4 bases; J trimming: 7 bases; junction bases outside the gene matches: 6. Germline CDR1 is MDHEN and CDR2 is SYDVKM. CDR3 region: CASSSLRTGGGYTF. DNA for the CDR3: TGTGCCAGCAGTTCTCTAAGGACAGGGGGTGGCTACACCTTC.

In this sample, this clone turned up a few times. The gene calls are TRBV30 and TRBJ1-1, with D perhaps matching TRBD1 (6 bases). The germline V gene encodes CDR1 GTSNPN and CDR2 SVGIG (reference sequence). V was trimmed by 3 bases and J by 1 base, leaving 12 bases between them. The CDR3 consists of 14 residues. The CDR3 DNA is TGTGCCTGGAGCCCGGGACACTCGAACACTGAAGCTTTCTTT. Its translation is CAWSPGHSNTEAFF.

The chain links TRBV7-2 to TRBJ1-2, with 9 bases identical to TRBD1. The CDR3 sequence is 13 residues long. V gave up 1 base and J gave up 13 bases; unmatched junction bases: 7. Germline CDR1 SGHTA, CDR2 FQGNSA. CDR3 region: CASSLDRGRACTF. CDR3 DNA: TGTGCCAGCAGCTTAGACAGGGGGCGAGCATGCACCTTC.

The genes are TRBV28 and TRBJ1-1; no clear D. The CDR3 is 14 residues long. In germline, CDR1 is MDHEN, CDR2 SYDVKM. Deletions cut 10 bases from V and 4 bases from J, with 19 bases between. CDR3 in amino acids: CATFSAPGVTEAFF. The DNA for the CDR3 is TGTGCCACCTTTTCGGCACCCGGGGTCACTGAAGCTTTCTTT.

The V call is TRBV5-5, the J call TRBJ2-2; D remains unclear. Germline CDR1 reads SGHKS; CDR2 reads YYEKEE (reference sequence). The CDR3 has 14 amino acids. With 4 bases removed from V and 2 bases from J, the gap between germline ends came to 9 bases. CDR3: CASSGEVNTGELFF. The CDR3 bases are TGTGCCAGCAGCGGAGAGGTTAACACCGGGGAGCTGTTTTTT.

The chain employs TRBV28 and TRBJ2-7, with D tentatively TRBD2 (7 bases). V lost 6 bases and J lost 6, with 24 bases in between. Germline V lookup: CDR1 MDHEN, CDR2 SYDVKM. This CDR3 has 16 residues. CDR3 coding DNA: TGTGCCAGCAGCCCCGCCTGGGGGGCGGGAGCAGGCGAGCAGTACTTC. Amino acid sequence: CASSPAWGAGAGEQYF.

This clone was observed a few times. This chain links TRBV11-2 with TRBJ2-3; 7 bases map to TRBD1. The CDR3 sequence is 15 residues long. Germline-derived CDR1 and CDR2 are SGHAT and FQNNGV. The trim removed 7 bases at V and 0 bases at J, leaving 7 bases unmatched. This CDR3 is CASNPGQTSTDTQYF. Here the CDR3 DNA reads TGTGCCAGCAACCCGGGACAGACTAGCACAGATACGCAGTATTTT.

The gene calls are TRBV6-5 and TRBJ1-1; 8 bases agree with TRBD1. The CDR3 runs 15 residues. Germline CDR1 is MNHEY and CDR2 is SVGAGI. Unmatched junction bases numbered 4, after V lost 3 bases and J lost 1 base. DNA for the CDR3: TGTGCCAGCAGTTATTTTGGGACAGGGAACACTGAAGCTTTCTTT. Its translation: CASSYFGTGNTEAFF.

The chain couples TRBV7-2 to TRBJ2-4; D remains unclear. The CDR3 length is 12 residues. Germline V gene lookup returns CDR1 SGHTA and CDR2 FQGNSA. The germline V and J ends were trimmed by 1 base and 10 bases, with 8 bases remaining between them. The CDR3 DNA is TGTGCCAGCAGCTTAGATACTGCAATTCAGTACTTC. Translating gives CASSLDTAIQYF. Full variable domain (remainder filled in from reference TRBV7-2 and TRBJ2-4): GAGVSQSPSNKVTEKGKDVELRCDPISGHTALYWYRQSLGQGLEFLIYFQGNSAPDKSGLPSDRFSAERTGGSVSTLTIQRTQQEDSAVYLCASSLDTAIQYFGAGTRLSVL.

The V and J genes are TRBV7-2 and TRBJ2-7, with 8 bases aligning to TRBD1. This CDR3 region has 17 residues. V shed 1 base and J 2 bases; nucleotides not matched to a gene: 10. From germline, CDR1 is SGHTA and CDR2 FQGNSA. The CDR3 sequence: CASSLVGQGASAYEQYF. Written as DNA, the CDR3 is TGTGCCAGCAGCTTAGTAGGGCAGGGGGCTTCAGCCTACGAGCAGTACTTC. Full variable domain (missing parts from reference TRBV7-2 and TRBJ2-7): GAGVSQSPSNKVTEKGKDVELRCDPISGHTALYWYRQSLGQGLEFLIYFQGNSAPDKSGLPSDRFSAERTGGSVSTLTIQRTQQEDSAVYLCASSLVGQGASAYEQYFGPGTRLTVT.

The chain recombines TRBV20-1 with TRBJ1-2; no clear D. The V gene lost 3 bases and the J gene lost 7 bases, with 9 bases spanning the gap. Looked up from germline, CDR1 is DFQATT and CDR2 is SNEGSKA (reference sequence). The CDR3 loop spans 11 amino acids. The CDR3 loop is CSASPRGGYTF. CDR3 DNA sequence: TGCAGTGCTAGTCCGCGGGGTGGCTACACCTTC.

This chain uses TRBV15 with TRBJ1-5, with TRBD1 matching 7 bases. V was clipped by 0 bases and J by 5 bases; unmatched bases: 4. This CDR3 region has 15 residues. CDR1 and CDR2 (germline): LNHNV, YYDKDF (reference sequence). This chain's CDR3 is CATSRDDRVDQPQHF. CDR3 bases: TGTGCCACCAGCAGAGACGACAGGGTTGATCAGCCCCAGCATTTT.

The gene calls are TRBV2 and TRBJ1-5; 9 nucleotides agree with TRBD1. The CDR3 has 15 amino acids. CDR1 is SNHLY, CDR2 FYNNEI, per germline. V trimming: 6 bases; J trimming: 7 bases; junction bases outside the gene matches: 10. DNA of the CDR3: TGTGCCAGCAGGGCTACAGGGGGCGAGGGACAGCCCCAGCATTTT. It translates to CASRATGGEGQPQHF.

The chain is built from TRBV6-1 and TRBJ1-5, with D maybe TRBD1 (5 bases). V gave up 6 bases and J gave up 6 bases, with 18 bases separating them. Germline V gene lookup returns CDR1 MNHNS and CDR2 SASEGT. CDR3 length: 15 amino acids. For the CDR3, the DNA is TGTGCCAGCAGCTTGGGAGGGCAGGGTGCTCAGCCCCAGCATTTT. This gives the protein CASSLGGQGAQPQHF.

This chain uses TRBV7-9 with TRBJ2-3; D possibly corresponds to TRBD2 (5 bases). Trimming left V 3 bases short and J 6 bases short, with 7 bases between. The CDR3 contains 12 residues. Germline lookup yields CDR1 SEHNR and CDR2 FQNEAQ (reference sequence). The CDR3 sequence: CASSFPGDTQYF. For the CDR3, the DNA is TGTGCCAGCAGCTTTCCGGGGGATACGCAGTATTTT.